Given below is one T cell receptor beta chain in context. What it binds is not known. A single base separates this from a much larger clone, so it may be a read error. Amplification of TCR alpha and beta CDR3 regions from RNA used iRepertoire nested multiplex PCR. For one-step reverse transcription and amplification, about 90-400 ng of tissue mRNA or PBMC total RNA was used. TCRdb ran MiXCR on the multiplex PCR reads and lists one entry per CDR3 protein. Of roughly 200,000 distinct CDR3 sequences listed, 43% are singletons. This entry belongs to a study of glioma-infiltrating T cells. The CDR3 contains 14 residues. The germline V gene has CDR1 ENHRY and CDR2 SYGVKD. Trimming shortened V by 6 bases and J by 1 base, and 11 bases separated the two germline ends. Findings of the study overall: Above-expected tissue-blood divergence occurred in all gliomas, most in low-grade ones. CDR3 overlap between tissue and blood was very small.

The TCR comes from a human donor with low-grade glioma or glioblastoma, undergoing nonglioma brain surgery, or in good health (not recorded which). This chain uses TRBV10-3 with TRBJ2-3, with D possibly being TRBD1 (7 bases). The sequenced sample was glioma tissue, nonneoplastic brain tissue, or PBMCs (not recorded which). The CDR3 DNA is TGTGCCATCAGGGAGGGGGCCCGCACAGATACGCAGTATTTT. This gives the protein CAIREGARTDTQYF.